These 14 T cell receptor beta chains were sequenced from one sample in a study of immune heterogeneity within non-small cell lung tumors. TCR beta CDR3 was amplified by multiplex PCR using 32 V and 13 J primers. TCRdb re-derived calls from the multiplex PCR reads in MiXCR, one entry per CDR3 protein. The data show 2,500 to 3,500 distinct CDR3 sequences, roughly 40% seen once. Bulk tumor genomic DNA constituted the template, at 450 to 700 ng per sample. During surgery, several far-apart biopsies were obtained from every primary tumor. Curative surgical treatment was performed in patients who had newly diagnosed, untreated non-small cell lung cancer. Specimen: lung tumor tissue. All receptors derive from a woman aged 45-59 years with non-small cell lung cancer.

By share of the sample, this clonotype is medium-sized (0.01 to 0.1%). This sequence joins TRBV28 and TRBJ1-5; no clear D. Deletions cut 5 bases from V and 4 bases from J, with 15 bases between. Looked up from germline, CDR1 is MDHEN and CDR2 is SYDVKM. This CDR3 has 15 residues. CDR3 sequence: CASSLSTAGNQPQHF. The CDR3 DNA reads as TGTGCCAGCAGTCTGAGCACAGCGGGAAATCAGCCCCAGCATTTT.

This clonotype counts as medium-sized (0.01 to 0.1%). The chain employs TRBV19 and TRBJ1-5; 9 bases are shared with TRBD1. Trimming took 10 bases from V and 5 from J; bases not matched to a gene: 12. The CDR3 consists of 15 residues. Looked up from germline, CDR1 is LNHDA and CDR2 is SQIVND (reference sequence). The chain's CDR3 is CATALRDRVDQPQHF. In DNA form, the CDR3 reads TGTGCCACCGCCCTCAGGGACAGGGTGGATCAGCCCCAGCATTTT.

This clonotype occurred a few times. The chain uses TRBV14 and TRBJ2-5; D ambiguous. The CDR3 is 12 residues long. V was cut by 2 bases and J by 7 bases, with 8 bases left in between. Germline V gene data show CDR1 as SGHDN and CDR2 as FVKESK. For the CDR3, the DNA is TGTGCCAGCAGCCAAAAAGATATGACCCAGTACTTC. Translation: CASSQKDMTQYF.

Concerning this clonotype: Being one base from a much bigger clone, this may be a read error. The gene calls are TRBV19 and TRBJ1-5; D is possibly TRBD1 (5 bases). V was trimmed by 7 bases and J by 1 base, leaving 14 bases between them. Germline assignment: CDR1 LNHDA and CDR2 SQIVND (reference sequence). The CDR3 runs 15 residues. The CDR3 spells CASIIRQRSNQPQHF. CDR3 DNA: TGTGCCAGTATTATCCGACAGAGGAGCAATCAGCCCCAGCATTTT.

J is TRBJ1-2 and V is TRBV10-3; D perhaps matches TRBD1 (5 bases). Germline V gene lookup returns CDR1 ENHRY and CDR2 SYGVKD. V lost 7 bases, J lost 4 bases, and 10 bases lay in between. The CDR3 has 12 residues. The CDR3 DNA follows: TGTGCCATCACATCGGGACTCTATGGCTACACCTTC. Its translation: CAITSGLYGYTF.

By its share, this clonotype is medium-sized. This chain uses TRBV20-1 with TRBJ2-3, with TRBD2 matching 9 bases. Germline-derived CDR1 and CDR2 are DFQATT and SNEGSKA (reference sequence). V was clipped by 4 bases and J by 6 bases; unmatched bases: 8. The CDR3 loop spans 14 amino acids. The CDR3 sequence: CSATSREGSDTQYF. The CDR3, as DNA: TGCAGTGCTACCTCGCGGGAGGGGTCGGATACGCAGTATTTT.

A word on this clonotype: A read error may explain this, as a much larger clone is one base away. V gene TRBV20-1 combines with J gene TRBJ2-1, with 10 bases fitting TRBD2. The CDR3 is 16 amino acids. Germline assignment: CDR1 DFQATT and CDR2 SNEGSKA (reference sequence). Trimming cost V 6 bases and J 7 bases; bases outside gene matches: 15. CDR3: CSAAELGAGGGNEQFF. The CDR3, as DNA: TGCAGTGCCGCAGAACTCGGAGCGGGGGGGGGGAATGAGCAGTTCTTC.

Notes on this clonotype: This could be a read error, since a much larger clone is one nucleotide away. V and J are TRBV19 and TRBJ2-1, with no clear D. The V gene lost 5 bases and the J gene lost 2 bases, with 10 bases spanning the gap. Germline-derived CDR1 and CDR2 are LNHDA and SQIVND (reference sequence). The CDR3 has 14 amino acids. The CDR3: CASSPDYPYNEQFF. CDR3 coding DNA: TGTGCCAGTAGTCCGGATTACCCCTACAATGAGCAGTTCTTC.

This rearrangement joins TRBV27 to TRBJ1-2; the D gene is possibly TRBD1 (6 bases). The CDR3 consists of 16 residues. Germline-derived CDR1 and CDR2 are MNHEY and SMNVEV (reference sequence). The V end was cut by 6 bases, the J end by 2 bases, with 19 bases between. The CDR3 bases are TGTGCCAGCAGCCAAAAAGGACAGACGCTAAACTATGGCTACACCTTC. Translation: CASSQKGQTLNYGYTF.

In its sample, this clonotype is large. V is TRBV5-1 and J is TRBJ2-7; the D is unclear. With 6 bases removed from V and 6 bases from J, the gap between germline ends came to 13 bases. Looked up from germline, CDR1 is SGHRS and CDR2 is YFSETQ. The CDR3 covers 12 residues. CDR3 DNA: TGCGCCAGCAAAAGGGTATTGGGCGAGCAGTACTTC. Its translation is CASKRVLGEQYF. The whole variable domain, remainder taken from reference TRBV5-1 and TRBJ2-7, is KAGVTQTPRYLIKTRGQQVTLSCSPISGHRSVSWYQQTPGQGLQFLFEYFSETQRNKGNFPGRFSGRQFSNSRSEMNVSTLELGDSALYLCASKRVLGEQYFGPGTRLTVT.

By its share, this clonotype is medium-sized (0.01 to 0.1%). The chain employs TRBV28 and TRBJ1-2; a possible D gene is TRBD1 (5 bases). Trimming left V 3 bases short and J 5 bases short, with 16 bases between. Germline V CDR1 and CDR2: MDHEN, SYDVKM. The CDR3 length is 15 residues. The CDR3 DNA follows: TGTGCCAGCAGTTTGGGGGGAAGGTGGCTTTATGGCTACACCTTC. This codes for CASSLGGRWLYGYTF.

The chain carries TRBV10-2 and TRBJ2-5, with D possibly matching TRBD2 (5 bases). Deletions cut 5 bases from V and 3 bases from J, with 13 bases between. Germline values: CDR1 WSHSY, CDR2 SAAADI. There are 14 residues in the CDR3. CDR3 loop: CASSRTQTKETQYF. Written as DNA, the CDR3 is TGCGCCAGCAGTCGAACACAGACTAAAGAGACCCAGTACTTC.

A word on this clonotype: A much larger clone is a single base away; this may be a read error. The chain combines TRBV2 with TRBJ2-6; perhaps TRBD1 as D (5 bases). V lost 7 bases, J lost 2 bases, and 21 bases lay in between. Germline loops: CDR1 SNHLY, CDR2 FYNNEI. This CDR3 is built from 18 residues. In nucleotides, the CDR3 is TGTGCCAGCATTGACGTACGGCAGGGTATAGCTGGGGCCAACGTCCTGACTTTC. Translating gives CASIDVRQGIAGANVLTF.

CDR3 region: CASTPRQGTYEQYF. The CDR3 nucleotides are TGTGCCAGCACCCCCCGACAGGGCACCTACGAGCAGTACTTC. This chain uses TRBV25-1 with TRBJ2-7; TRBD1 matches at 7 bases. V trimming: 7 bases; J trimming: 2 bases; junction bases outside the gene matches: 8. Per the germline V gene, CDR1 is MGHDK and CDR2 is SYGVNS. This CDR3 region has 14 residues.